The 26 T cell receptor beta chains listed next were all sequenced from one sample in a study of brain T cells in children with intractable seizures. Clones were sequenced by immunoSEQ multiplex PCR, and TCRdb holds only the in-frame ones, with some missing. Of around 80,000 clones in the sample, more than 75% were seen once. This sample comprised peripheral blood, obtained at surgery. The source is a girl aged 2-10 years with Rasmussen encephalitis and intractable seizures.

This chain connects TRBV28 to TRBJ2-2, with D hard to call. CDR3 size: 14 residues. Deletions cut 3 bases from V and 4 bases from J, with 9 bases between. Germline V CDR1 and CDR2: MDHEN, SYDVKM. This chain's CDR3 is CASSFIYGTGELFF. The CDR3 bases are TGTGCCAGCAGTTTTATCTATGGCACCGGGGAGCTGTTTTTT.

The CDR3 loop is CASSLEHSPLHF. CDR3 bases: TGCGCCAGCAGCTTGGAACATTCACCCCTCCACTTT. The chain carries TRBV5-1 and TRBJ1-6; D remains ambiguous. V gave up 0 bases and J gave up 8 bases, with 3 bases separating them. Germline-derived CDR1 and CDR2 are SGHRS and YFSETQ. This CDR3 region has 12 residues.

The V and J genes are TRBV12-5 and TRBJ2-7, with D possibly being TRBD2 (5 bases). CDR1 and CDR2 from the germline V gene are LGHNT and FRNRAP. V lost 5 bases and J lost 3, with 20 bases in between. The CDR3 contains 16 residues. The CDR3 region has the DNA TGTGCTAGTGGTCCGACCTACAGCGGCGTATTCTACGAGCAGTACTTC. Translation: CASGPTYSGVFYEQYF. The full variable domain, in which reference TRBV12-5 and TRBJ2-7 provide the parts outside the CDR3, is DARVTQTPRHKVTEMGQEVTMRCQPILGHNTVFWYRQTMMQGLELLAYFRNRAPLDDSGMPKDRFSAEMPDATLATLKIQPSEPRDSAVYFCASGPTYSGVFYEQYFGPGTRLTVT.

The rearrangement uses TRBV23-1 and TRBJ2-2, with 8 positions matching TRBD1. TRBV23-1 is flagged as an ORF with uncertain function. The CDR3 extends over 15 amino acids. V dropped 2 bases and J dropped 3; count of bases not matched to a gene: 2. CDR3 protein: CASSQKTGDTGELFF. The DNA of the CDR3 is TGCGCCAGCAGTCAAAAGACAGGGGACACCGGGGAGCTGTTTTTT.

The J gene is TRBJ2-5, the V gene TRBV6-2 or TRBV6-3; D remains ambiguous. Trimming took 2 bases from V and 2 from J, leaving 15 bases between them. From germline, CDR1 is MNHEY and CDR2 SVGEGT. The CDR3 consists of 16 residues. Here the CDR3 reads CASSYRRGVGQETQYF. The CDR3 region has the DNA TGTGCCAGCAGTTACAGGCGTGGGGTTGGGCAAGAGACCCAGTACTTC.

V usage is TRBV27 and J usage is TRBJ1-2, with D uncertain. Trimming took 4 bases from V and 4 from J, leaving 10 bases between them. Germline values: CDR1 MNHEY, CDR2 SMNVEV (reference sequence). The CDR3 sequence is 13 residues long. The CDR3 bases are TGTGCCAGCAGTTCGGACTCCAGCTATGGCTACACCTTC. This gives the protein CASSSDSSYGYTF.

The CDR3 coding sequence is TGCGCCAGCAGCGGTCTAGGGGCAGTAGAGACCCAGTACTTC. Amino acids: CASSGLGAVETQYF. The chain employs TRBV4-1 and TRBJ2-5, with D possibly matching TRBD1 (5 bases). This CDR3 spans 14 amino acids. Germline V lookup: CDR1 MGHRA, CDR2 YSYEKL. V lost 5 bases to trimming and J lost 4 bases, with 14 bases between them.

CDR3 in amino acids: CASSQLSGGRTDTQYF. In DNA, the CDR3 is TGTGCCAGCAGTCAGCTAAGCGGGGGACGCACAGATACGCAGTATTTT. The chain uses TRBV27 and TRBJ2-3; TRBD2 aligns across 8 bases. Losses at the gene ends were 5 bases for V and 1 base for J; bases not matched to a gene: 8. Germline loops: CDR1 MNHEY, CDR2 SMNVEV (reference sequence). CDR3 length: 16 residues.

V gene TRBV10-1 combines with J gene TRBJ1-1; 10 positions match TRBD1. V lost 1 base and J lost 4; bases outside the gene matches: 9. Germline CDR1 and CDR2: WNHNN and SYGVQD (reference sequence). CDR3 length equals 17 residues. The CDR3 is CASSEWDRGTWCTEAFF. The CDR3, as DNA: TGCGCCAGCAGTGAGTGGGACAGGGGAACGTGGTGCACTGAAGCTTTCTTT.

This chain connects TRBV9 to TRBJ1-2, with D maybe TRBD1 (5 bases). This CDR3 is built from 15 residues. V dropped 0 bases and J dropped 6 bases, with 15 bases sitting between them. CDR1 is SGDLS and CDR2 is YYNGEE in the germline V gene. CDR3 in DNA: TGTGCCAGCAGCGTAGGGGGGACCGCCCTAGATGGCTACACCTTC. This encodes CASSVGGTALDGYTF.

The chain couples TRBV10-3 to TRBJ1-1; 7 nucleotides line up with TRBD1. The CDR3 runs 13 residues. V lost 7 bases, J lost 5 bases, and 7 bases stayed unmatched. Germline V CDR1 and CDR2: ENHRY, SYGVKD. CDR3 coding DNA: TGTGCCATCAACAAAGCAGGGGGTACTGAAGCTTTCTTT. Translating gives CAINKAGGTEAFF.

The genes are TRBV6-1 and TRBJ1-2; 8 positions agree with TRBD1. Germline CDR1 reads MNHNS; CDR2 reads SASEGT. V gave up 5 bases and J gave up 1 base; unmatched junction bases: 3. CDR3 length: 14 residues. The CDR3 loop reads CASSPGQVNYGYTF. In nucleotides, the CDR3 is TGTGCCAGCAGTCCGGGACAGGTTAACTATGGCTACACCTTC.

The chain uses TRBV7-3 and TRBJ2-3, with TRBD2 matching 11 bases. V shed 5 bases, J shed 8 bases, and the junction held 15 bases outside the gene matches. CDR3 length equals 17 residues. Germline CDR1 reads SGHTA; CDR2 reads FQGTGA. CDR3 region: CASSRLPGLAAEGTQYF. Written as DNA, the CDR3 is TGTGCCAGCAGCCGCCTCCCGGGACTAGCGGCCGAAGGTACGCAGTATTTT. The whole variable domain, filled in from reference TRBV7-3 and TRBJ2-3, reads GAGVSQTPSNKVTEKGKYVELRCDPISGHTALYWYRQSLGQGPEFLIYFQGTGAADDSGLPNDRFFAVRPEGSVSTLKIQRTERGDSAVYLCASSRLPGLAAEGTQYFGPGTRLTVL.

The chain carries TRBV7-9 and TRBJ1-1; unclear D gene. This CDR3 contains 17 residues. CDR1 and CDR2 from the germline V gene are SEHNR and FQNEAQ (reference sequence). The V end lost 5 bases, the J end lost 0 bases, and 19 bases lay between the germline ends. CDR3 DNA: TGTGCCAGCAGCCGTCGGACCCCAAATATCATGAACACTGAAGCTTTCTTT. This sequence encodes CASSRRTPNIMNTEAFF.

This chain links TRBV28 with TRBJ2-7; 11 bases line up with TRBD1. Losses at the gene ends were 8 bases for V and 4 bases for J; bases not matched to a gene: 4. The CDR3 is made up of 13 amino acids. The germline gives CDR1 MDHEN, CDR2 SYDVKM. CDR3 sequence (DNA): TGTGCCAGCCGGACAGGGGGCGCGTACGAGCAGTACTTC. Protein: CASRTGGAYEQYF.

J is TRBJ1-1 and V is TRBV21-1. TRBV21-1 is shown as a pseudogene. The CDR3 has 13 residues. The CDR3 region is CASSKARYTEAFF. CDR3 bases: TGTGCCAGCAGCAAAGCAAGATACACTGAAGCTTTCTTT.

This chain connects TRBV6-5 to TRBJ1-1; TRBD1 matches at 7 bases. CDR1 and CDR2 (germline): MNHEY, SVGAGI. Trimming removed 10 bases from V and 1 base from J; junction bases left unmatched: 6. The CDR3 sequence is 13 residues long. The chain's CDR3 is CATKGQRNTEAFF. The CDR3 nucleotides are TGTGCCACCAAGGGACAGCGGAACACTGAAGCTTTCTTT.

The rearrangement links TRBV19 to TRBJ2-3; 11 positions match TRBD2. The CDR3 runs to 17 residues. Germline V gene sequence: CDR1 LNHDA, CDR2 SQIVND (reference sequence). Trimming took 3 bases from V and 8 from J; bases not matched to a gene: 13. The CDR3 region is CASSISPGSGRGGTQYF. The CDR3 bases are TGTGCCAGTAGTATTTCTCCAGGTAGCGGGAGGGGGGGTACGCAGTATTTT.

V gene TRBV3-1 (or the pseudogene TRBV3-2) combines with J gene TRBJ1-3; no clear D. Germline-derived CDR1 and CDR2 are LGHDT and YNNKEL (reference sequence). The CDR3 runs to 15 residues. V was cut by 1 base and J by 0 bases, with 7 bases left in between. CDR3 sequence (DNA): TGTGCCAGCAGCCAAGTCGGGAACTCTGGAAACACCATATATTTT. It yields the protein CASSQVGNSGNTIYF.

This clone showed up just once. This chain joins TRBV2 and TRBJ2-2; the D is unclear. CDR3 length: 13 amino acids. CDR1 and CDR2 from the germline V gene are SNHLY and FYNNEI. V was pared by 2 bases and J by 4 bases, with 5 bases between. The CDR3, as DNA: TGTGCCAGCAGTGAAAGGGCCACCGGGGAGCTGTTTTTT. This encodes CASSERATGELFF.

A few counts support this clone. The chain carries TRBV7-6 and TRBJ2-7; D is ambiguous. Germline CDR1 is SGHVS and CDR2 is FNYEAQ. The CDR3 consists of 14 residues. V was pared by 5 bases and J by 3 bases, with 14 bases between. CDR3 DNA: TGTGCCAGCAGCCCTAGGGTTTCCGACTACGAGCAGTACTTC. It encodes CASSPRVSDYEQYF.

The chain has TRBV7-9 and TRBJ1-1, with 7 bases matching TRBD1. V lost 1 base, J lost 10 bases, and 0 bases stayed unmatched. CDR3 length: 11 amino acids. The germline V gene has CDR1 SEHNR and CDR2 FQNEAQ (reference sequence). The CDR3, as DNA: TGTGCCAGCAGCTTAGGACAGGGAGCTTTCTTT. Encoded protein: CASSLGQGAFF.

This rearrangement joins TRBV30 to TRBJ2-7; 13 bases agree with TRBD2. J gave up 7 bases and V 6 bases, and 12 bases lay outside the gene matches. Per germline, CDR1 GTSNPN and CDR2 SVGIG (reference sequence). There are 15 residues in the CDR3. CDR3: CACRHRTSGSDEQYF. Here the CDR3 DNA reads TGTGCCTGCAGACACCGGACTAGCGGGAGTGATGAGCAGTACTTC.

V and J are TRBV5-5 and TRBJ2-1, with D maybe TRBD2 (6 bases). The ends were cut back, 3 bases at V and 9 bases at J, with 7 bases in the middle. There are 11 residues in the CDR3. Per the germline V gene, CDR1 is SGHKS and CDR2 is YYEKEE (reference sequence). CDR3 in DNA: TGTGCCAGCAGCTGGGGAGGTGAGCAGTTCTTC. Translated: CASSWGGEQFF. The full variable domain, with the rest looked up from reference TRBV5-5 and TRBJ2-1, is DAGVTQSPTHLIKTRGQQVTLRCSPISGHKSVSWYQQVLGQGPQFIFQYYEKEERGRGNFPDRFSARQFPNYSSELNVNALLLGDSALYLCASSWGGEQFFGPGTRLTVL.

This chain links TRBV21-1 with TRBJ2-7; the table's D gene call, TRBD2, was not cross checked with the DNA. TRBV21-1 is designated a pseudogene. The CDR3 is 13 amino acids. The CDR3 spells CASSKAGGIEQYF. In nucleotides, the CDR3 is TGTGCCAGCAGCAAGGCGGGAGGGATCGAGCAGTACTTC.

The chain joins TRBV4-1 to TRBJ2-7, with D perhaps matching TRBD2 (6 bases). In germline, CDR1 is MGHRA, CDR2 YSYEKL. V gave up 4 bases and J gave up 3 bases, with 7 bases separating them. This CDR3 contains 12 residues. The CDR3 reads CASSPGDYEQYF. The CDR3 region has the DNA TGCGCCAGCAGCCCGGGAGACTACGAGCAGTACTTC.